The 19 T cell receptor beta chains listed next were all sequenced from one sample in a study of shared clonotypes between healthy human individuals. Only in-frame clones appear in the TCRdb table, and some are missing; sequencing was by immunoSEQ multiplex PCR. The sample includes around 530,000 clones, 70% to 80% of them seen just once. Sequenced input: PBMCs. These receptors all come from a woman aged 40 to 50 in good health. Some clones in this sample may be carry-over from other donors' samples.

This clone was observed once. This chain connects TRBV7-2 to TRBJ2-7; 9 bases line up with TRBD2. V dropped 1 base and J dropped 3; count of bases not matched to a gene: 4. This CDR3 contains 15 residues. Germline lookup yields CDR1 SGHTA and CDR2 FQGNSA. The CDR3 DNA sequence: TGTGCCAGCAGCTTAGGCCCAGCGGGAGGCTACGAGCAGTACTTC. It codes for CASSLGPAGGYEQYF.

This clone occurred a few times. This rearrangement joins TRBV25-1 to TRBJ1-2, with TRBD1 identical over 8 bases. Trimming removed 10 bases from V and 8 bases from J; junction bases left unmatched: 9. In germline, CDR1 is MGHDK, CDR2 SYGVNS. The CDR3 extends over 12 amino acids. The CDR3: CATTDRGGGYTF. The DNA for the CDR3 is TGTGCCACCACAGACAGGGGAGGCGGCTACACCTTC.

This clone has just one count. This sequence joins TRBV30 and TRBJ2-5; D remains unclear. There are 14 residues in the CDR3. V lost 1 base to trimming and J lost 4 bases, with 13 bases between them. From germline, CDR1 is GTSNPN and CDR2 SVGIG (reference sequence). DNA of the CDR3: TGTGCCTGGAGTGGTAGGGTCGGCGTAGAGACCCAGTACTTC. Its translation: CAWSGRVGVETQYF.

CDR3 protein: CASSYGDRFGEQYF. The CDR3 DNA reads TGCGCCAGCAGCTATGGGGACAGGTTCGGCGAGCAGTACTTC. The chain carries TRBV5-1 and TRBJ2-7; 8 bases map to TRBD1. The CDR3 is 14 residues long. J gave up 6 bases and V 3 bases, and 8 bases lay outside the gene matches. Germline loops: CDR1 SGHRS, CDR2 YFSETQ.

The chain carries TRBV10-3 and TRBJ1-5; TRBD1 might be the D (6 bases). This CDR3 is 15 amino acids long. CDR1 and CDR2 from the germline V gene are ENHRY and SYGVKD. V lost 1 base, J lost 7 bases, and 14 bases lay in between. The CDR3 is CAISEFGGAEQPQHF. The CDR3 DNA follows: TGTGCCATCAGTGAGTTTGGGGGCGCGGAGCAGCCCCAGCATTTT.

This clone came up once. DNA for the CDR3: TGTGCCACCAGCAGAGGTGGGGGGGAATACAATGAGCAGTTCTTC. This translates into CATSRGGGEYNEQFF. This chain uses TRBV15 with TRBJ2-1; 7 nucleotides line up with TRBD2. Per germline, CDR1 LNHNV and CDR2 YYDKDF (reference sequence). V shed 1 base and J 4 bases; nucleotides not matched to a gene: 4. The CDR3 consists of 15 residues.

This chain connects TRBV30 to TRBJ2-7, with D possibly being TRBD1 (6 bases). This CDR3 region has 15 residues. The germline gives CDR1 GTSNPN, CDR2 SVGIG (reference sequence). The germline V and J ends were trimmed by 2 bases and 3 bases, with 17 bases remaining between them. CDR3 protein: CAWSQDPGHNYEQYF. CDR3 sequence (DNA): TGTGCCTGGAGTCAAGATCCGGGACACAACTACGAGCAGTACTTC. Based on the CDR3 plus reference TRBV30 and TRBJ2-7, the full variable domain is SQTIHQWPATLVQPVGSPLSLECTVEGTSNPNLYWYRQAAGRGLQLLFYSVGIGQISSEVPQNLSASRPQDRQFILSSKKLLLSDSGFYLCAWSQDPGHNYEQYFGPGTRLTVT.

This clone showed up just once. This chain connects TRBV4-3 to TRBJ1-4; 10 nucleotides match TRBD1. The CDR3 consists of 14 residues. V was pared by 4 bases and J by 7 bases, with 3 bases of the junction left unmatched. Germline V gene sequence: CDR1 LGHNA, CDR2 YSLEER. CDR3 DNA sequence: TGCGCCAGCAGCCTGGGACAGGGGCTTGAAAAACTGTTTTTT. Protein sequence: CASSLGQGLEKLFF.

The CDR3 region is CASSQGGGSPPETQYF. The CDR3 nucleotides read TGTGCCAGCAGCCAGGGAGGGGGGTCTCCTCCAGAGACCCAGTACTTC. This sequence joins TRBV7-9 and TRBJ2-5; D might be TRBD2 (7 bases). The CDR3 is 16 amino acids. Germline V CDR1 and CDR2: SEHNR, FQNEAQ (reference sequence). Trimming removed 5 bases at V and 4 bases at J, with 20 bases between.

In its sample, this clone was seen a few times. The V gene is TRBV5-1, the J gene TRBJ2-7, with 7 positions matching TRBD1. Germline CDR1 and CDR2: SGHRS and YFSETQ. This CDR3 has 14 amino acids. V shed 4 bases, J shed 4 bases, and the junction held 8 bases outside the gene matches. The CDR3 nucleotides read TGCGCCAGCAGCGACGGGACAGACCCATACGAGCAGTACTTC. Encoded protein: CASSDGTDPYEQYF.

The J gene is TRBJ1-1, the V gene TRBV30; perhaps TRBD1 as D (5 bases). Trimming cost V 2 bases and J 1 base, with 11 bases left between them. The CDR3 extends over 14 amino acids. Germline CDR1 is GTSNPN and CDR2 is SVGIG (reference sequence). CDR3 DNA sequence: TGTGCCTGGAGTCAGAGACAGAGGAACACTGAAGCTTTCTTT. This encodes CAWSQRQRNTEAFF.

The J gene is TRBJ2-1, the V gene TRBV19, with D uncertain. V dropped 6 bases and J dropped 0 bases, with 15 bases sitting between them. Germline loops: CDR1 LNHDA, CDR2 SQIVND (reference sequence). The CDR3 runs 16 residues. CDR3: CASRPPGLSSYNEQFF. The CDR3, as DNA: TGTGCCAGTAGACCCCCCGGGCTAAGCTCCTACAATGAGCAGTTCTTC.

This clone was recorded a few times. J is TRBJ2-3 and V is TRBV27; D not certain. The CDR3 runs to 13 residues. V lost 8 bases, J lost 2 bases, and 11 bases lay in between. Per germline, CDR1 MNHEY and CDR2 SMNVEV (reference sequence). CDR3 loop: CASRRTPTDTQYF. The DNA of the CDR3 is TGTGCCAGCCGACGGACCCCCACAGATACGCAGTATTTT.

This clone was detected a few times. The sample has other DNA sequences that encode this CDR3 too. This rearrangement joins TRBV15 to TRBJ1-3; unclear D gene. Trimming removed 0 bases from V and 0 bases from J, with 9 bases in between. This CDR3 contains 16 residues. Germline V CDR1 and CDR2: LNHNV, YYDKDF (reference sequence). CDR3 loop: CATSRDRGASGNTIYF. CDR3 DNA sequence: TGTGCCACCAGCAGAGATCGGGGAGCCTCTGGAAACACCATATATTTT.

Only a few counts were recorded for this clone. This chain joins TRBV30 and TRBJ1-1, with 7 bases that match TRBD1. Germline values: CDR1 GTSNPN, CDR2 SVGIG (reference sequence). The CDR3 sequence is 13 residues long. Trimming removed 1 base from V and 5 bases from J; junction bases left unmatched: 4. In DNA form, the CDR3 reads TGTGCCTGGAGTGAGGGGGCGAGGACTGAAGCTTTCTTT. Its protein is CAWSEGARTEAFF.

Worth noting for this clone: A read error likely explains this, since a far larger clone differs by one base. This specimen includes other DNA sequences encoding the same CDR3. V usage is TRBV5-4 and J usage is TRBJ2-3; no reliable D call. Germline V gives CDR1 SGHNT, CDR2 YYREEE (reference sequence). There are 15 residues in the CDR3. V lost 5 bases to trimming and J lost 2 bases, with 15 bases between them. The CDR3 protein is CASSWDTSSTDTQYF. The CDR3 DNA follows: TGTGCCAGCAGTTGGGATACGAGCTCCACAGATACGCAGTATTTT.

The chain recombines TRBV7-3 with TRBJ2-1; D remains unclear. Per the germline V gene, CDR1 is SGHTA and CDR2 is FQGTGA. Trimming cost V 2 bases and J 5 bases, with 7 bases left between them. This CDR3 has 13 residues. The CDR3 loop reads CASSLVRDNEQFF. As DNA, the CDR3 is TGTGCCAGCAGCTTAGTCCGGGACAATGAGCAGTTCTTC. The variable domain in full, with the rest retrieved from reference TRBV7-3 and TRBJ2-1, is GAGVSQTPSNKVTEKGKYVELRCDPISGHTALYWYRQSLGQGPEFLIYFQGTGAADDSGLPNDRFFAVRPEGSVSTLKIQRTERGDSAVYLCASSLVRDNEQFFGPGTRLTVL.

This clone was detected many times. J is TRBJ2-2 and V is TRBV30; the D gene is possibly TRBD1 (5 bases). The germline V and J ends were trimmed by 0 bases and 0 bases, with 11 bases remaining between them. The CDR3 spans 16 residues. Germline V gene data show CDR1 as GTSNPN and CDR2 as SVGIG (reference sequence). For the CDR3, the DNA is TGTGCCTGGAGTGTGGGGCAGCTCTCGAACACCGGGGAGCTGTTTTTT. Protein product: CAWSVGQLSNTGELFF.

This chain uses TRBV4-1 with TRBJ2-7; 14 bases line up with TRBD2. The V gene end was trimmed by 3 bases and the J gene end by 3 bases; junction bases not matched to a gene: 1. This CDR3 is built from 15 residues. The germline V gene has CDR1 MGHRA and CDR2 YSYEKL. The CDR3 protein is CASSQTSGRGYEQYF. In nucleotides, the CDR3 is TGCGCCAGCAGCCAGACTAGCGGGAGGGGCTACGAGCAGTACTTC.